The next 25 T cell receptor beta chains were all read from a single sample in a study of vaccination and CD4 T cells after COVID-19. With the Oncomine TCR Beta short-read assay, DNA from cultured CD4+ T cells was sequenced. Using its own MiXCR run on the PCR reads, TCRdb lists one record per CDR3 protein. Here the sample spans around 10,000 distinct CDR3 sequences, approximately 50% being singletons. Treatment meaning: roughly 11-day PBMC culture with coronavirus spike peptide pools or control peptides (ViraFEST assay). These receptors' targets are unknown. Source material: CD4+ T cells from blood, cultured in vitro. The origin of the receptors is a human donor who had recovered from COVID-19.

This clonotype was counted a few times. This chain joins TRBV7-8 and TRBJ2-2; TRBD1 matches at 8 bases. This CDR3 region has 16 residues. V was pared by 0 bases and J by 6 bases, with 6 bases of the junction left unmatched. In germline, CDR1 is SGHVS, CDR2 FQNEAQ. CDR3 in DNA: TGTGCCAGCAGCTTAGCCGGGACAGGCTACGCCGGGGAGCTGTTTTTT. It specifies CASSLAGTGYAGELFF. The full variable domain, rest sourced from reference TRBV7-8 and TRBJ2-2, is GAGVSQSPRYKVAKRGQDVALRCDPISGHVSLFWYQQALGQGPEFLTYFQNEAQLDKSGLPSDRFFAERPEGSVSTLKIQRTQQEDSAVYLCASSLAGTGYAGELFFGEGSRLTVL.

This clonotype has more than one count but fewer than ten. V gene TRBV7-2 combines with J gene TRBJ2-2, with D perhaps TRBD2 (5 bases). CDR1 and CDR2 (germline): SGHTA, FQGNSA. V was pared by 2 bases and J by 7 bases, with 14 bases between. The CDR3 is 15 amino acids. This CDR3 is CASSLRLRVDGELFF. The CDR3 bases are TGTGCCAGCAGCTTACGACTGCGGGTTGACGGGGAGCTGTTTTTT.

This clonotype was detected a few times. The rearrangement links TRBV24-1 to TRBJ1-1; the D gene is possibly TRBD1 (5 bases). V lost 4 bases to trimming and J lost 4 bases, with 15 bases between them. CDR3 length: 15 residues. The germline CDR1 and CDR2 sequences are KGHDR and SFDVKD. CDR3: CATSDPGTGSTEAFF. CDR3 in DNA: TGTGCCACCAGTGACCCCGGGACTGGTAGCACTGAAGCTTTCTTT.

A few counts support this clonotype. The chain uses TRBV20-1 and TRBJ1-4; D is ambiguous. Trimming took off 5 bases at V and 7 bases at J, with 8 bases between the two ends. Germline V gene data show CDR1 as DFQATT and CDR2 as SNEGSKA (reference sequence). The CDR3 spans 11 residues. In DNA form, the CDR3 reads TGCAGTGCTGCGGAGGGTGAAAAACTGTTTTTT. Its translation is CSAAEGEKLFF.

The gene calls are TRBV30 and TRBJ1-1; D is unresolved. This CDR3 comprises 12 residues. V dropped 1 base and J dropped 1 base, with 4 bases sitting between them. Per germline, CDR1 GTSNPN and CDR2 SVGIG (reference sequence). The CDR3, as DNA: TGTGCCTGGAGTGGACCGAACACTGAAGCTTTCTTT. This translates into CAWSGPNTEAFF.

The gene calls are TRBV6-1 and TRBJ2-2, with no clear D. The V and J ends lost 0 bases and 0 bases respectively, with 14 bases between them. The CDR3 runs to 18 residues. Germline CDR1 reads MNHNS; CDR2 reads SASEGT. Written as DNA, the CDR3 is TGTGCCAGCAGTGAAGCGCAGATAGTTTATTCGAACACCGGGGAGCTGTTTTTT. Encoded protein: CASSEAQIVYSNTGELFF.

V usage is TRBV28 and J usage is TRBJ1-5, with D possibly matching TRBD1 (5 bases). Germline-derived CDR1 and CDR2 are MDHEN and SYDVKM. Trimming left V 8 bases short and J 0 bases short, with 11 bases between. The CDR3 length is 14 residues. For the CDR3, the DNA is TGTGCCAGCGCCGGGGGGGGTAGCAATCAGCCCCAGCATTTT. Translating gives CASAGGGSNQPQHF.

The CDR3 DNA follows: TGTGCCAGCAGTGAAGCCGACAGTATAGAGACCCAGTACTTC. Protein: CASSEADSIETQYF. V usage is TRBV27 and J usage is TRBJ2-5, with D perhaps matching TRBD1 (5 bases). V dropped 5 bases and J dropped 4 bases, with 14 bases sitting between them. CDR1 is MNHEY, CDR2 SMNVEV, per germline (reference sequence). This CDR3 spans 14 amino acids.

The chain has TRBV20-1 and TRBJ2-1, with 12 bases fitting TRBD2. V shed 6 bases, J shed 8 bases, and the junction held 11 bases outside the gene matches. This CDR3 is built from 15 residues. The V gene's germline CDR1 is DFQATT and CDR2 SNEGSKA (reference sequence). The CDR3 nucleotides are TGCAGTGCGCCCGAACCCCTAGCGGGAGGGCATGAGCAGTTCTTC. It yields the protein CSAPEPLAGGHEQFF.

This chain connects TRBV6-1 to TRBJ2-7, with D perhaps matching TRBD1 (6 bases). The CDR3 loop spans 13 amino acids. V gave up 6 bases and J gave up 3 bases, with 12 bases separating them. The V gene's germline CDR1 is MNHNS and CDR2 SASEGT. DNA of the CDR3: TGTGCCAGCAGCAGAGGACAGAACTACGAGCAGTACTTC. Translation: CASSRGQNYEQYF.

This clonotype was found a few times. This chain joins TRBV7-9 and TRBJ2-5; D may correspond to TRBD1 or TRBD2 (5 bases each). This CDR3 has 16 amino acids. The V gene lost 6 bases and the J gene lost 0 bases, with 17 bases spanning the gap. CDR1 is SEHNR, CDR2 FQNEAQ, per germline (reference sequence). The CDR3 spells CASSGTGTRYQETQYF. The CDR3 DNA is TGTGCCAGCAGTGGTACCGGGACCCGGTACCAAGAGACCCAGTACTTC.

There are a few counts of this clonotype. The chain combines TRBV6-1 with TRBJ2-1, with D unresolved. This CDR3 is 16 amino acids long. The germline gives CDR1 MNHNS, CDR2 SASEGT. With 5 bases removed from V and 4 bases from J, the gap between germline ends came to 18 bases. The CDR3, as DNA: TGTGCCAGCAGTCCTGATATGTTCCGGTCATACAATGAGCAGTTCTTC. Protein product: CASSPDMFRSYNEQFF.

About this clonotype itself: One end of the junction varies from germline; a read error may be responsible. The J gene is TRBJ1-6, the V gene TRBV6-1, with D perhaps matching TRBD1 (5 bases). This CDR3 region has 13 residues. Germline-derived CDR1 and CDR2 are MNHNS and SASEGT. As DNA, the CDR3 is TGTGCCAGCAGGGAAGACAGTTACTCACCCCTCCACTTT. It yields the protein CASREDSYSPLHF.

This clonotype was recorded a few times. The gene calls are TRBV25-1 and TRBJ1-1; TRBD1 might be the D (5 bases). This CDR3 has 13 amino acids. CDR1 is MGHDK and CDR2 is SYGVNS in the germline V gene. Trimming took 8 bases from V and 4 from J, leaving 14 bases between them. The CDR3 reads CASYGGVTTEAFF. The CDR3 DNA reads as TGTGCCAGCTATGGGGGGGTGACCACTGAAGCTTTCTTT.

The rearrangement links TRBV19 to TRBJ1-2, with 10 bases lining up with TRBD1. This CDR3 region has 17 residues. The V segment lost 6 bases and the J segment 3 bases; nucleotides outside the gene matches: 13. Looked up from germline, CDR1 is LNHDA and CDR2 is SQIVND (reference sequence). CDR3: CASSSAYYGTGDYGYTF. The CDR3 DNA reads as TGTGCCAGTAGCTCTGCTTATTACGGGACAGGGGACTATGGCTACACCTTC.

The CDR3 is CSARDVTSGNYEQYF. DNA of the CDR3: TGCAGTGCTAGAGATGTGACTAGCGGTAACTACGAGCAGTACTTC. V is TRBV20-1 and J is TRBJ2-7, with 9 bases that match TRBD2. Trimming took 0 bases from V and 3 from J; bases not matched to a gene: 6. Germline lookup yields CDR1 DFQATT and CDR2 SNEGSKA (reference sequence). The length of the CDR3 is 15 residues.

This clonotype occurred a few times. The chain recombines TRBV24-1 with TRBJ2-1, with no clear D. The germline V gene encodes CDR1 KGHDR and CDR2 SFDVKD. V dropped 2 bases and J dropped 8 bases, with 6 bases sitting between them. This CDR3 has 12 residues. This CDR3 is CATSDSSHEQFF. Written as DNA, the CDR3 is TGTGCCACCAGTGATTCGTCCCATGAGCAGTTCTTC.

This clonotype has a handful of counts. The chain recombines TRBV24-1 with TRBJ2-7; 9 bases map to TRBD1. There are 15 residues in the CDR3. Germline CDR1 KGHDR, CDR2 SFDVKD. The V gene end was trimmed by 3 bases and the J gene end by 5 bases; junction bases not matched to a gene: 7. CDR3 loop: CATSDTGTGYHEQYF. DNA for the CDR3: TGTGCCACCAGTGATACCGGGACAGGGTACCACGAGCAGTACTTC.

The rearrangement uses TRBV10-3 and TRBJ1-1; 8 positions agree with TRBD1. Germline assignment: CDR1 ENHRY and CDR2 SYGVKD. J was trimmed by 4 bases and V by 10 bases; bases with no gene match: 8. The CDR3 extends over 13 amino acids. The DNA of the CDR3 is TGTGCCACCTCTAGCAGGGGGCTCACTGAAGCTTTCTTT. Translated, it gives CATSSRGLTEAFF.

This clonotype appeared a single time. The genes are TRBV6-2 or TRBV6-3 and TRBJ2-7; D possibly corresponds to TRBD1 (6 bases). Per germline, CDR1 MNHEY and CDR2 SVGEGT. Trimming shortened V by 0 bases and J by 11 bases, and 17 bases separated the two germline ends. The CDR3 is 14 residues long. DNA of the CDR3: TGTGCCAGCAGTTACTCGAATTTGATGGGGGCAAAGTACTTC. Translated: CASSYSNLMGAKYF.

This clonotype was seen more than once but under ten times. The chain is built from TRBV6-1 and TRBJ1-6; 11 bases are shared with TRBD1. V shed 4 bases, J shed 10 bases, and the junction held 6 bases outside the gene matches. The CDR3 loop spans 15 amino acids. Germline CDR1 reads MNHNS; CDR2 reads SASEGT. CDR3 in amino acids: CASSAGGTGGSPLHF. As DNA, the CDR3 is TGTGCCAGCAGTGCGGGAGGGACAGGGGGATCACCCCTCCACTTT.

The rearrangement uses TRBV6-2 or TRBV6-3 and TRBJ1-2; D is uncertain. The CDR3 sequence is 15 residues long. Per the germline V gene, CDR1 is MNHEY and CDR2 is SVGEGT. With 2 bases removed from V and 0 bases from J, the gap between germline ends came to 10 bases. The CDR3 DNA reads TGTGCCAGCAGTTACGCTCGGAGAGCTAACTATGGCTACACCTTC. It encodes CASSYARRANYGYTF.

This chain connects TRBV11-2 to TRBJ2-3; a possible D gene is TRBD2 (6 bases). Germline-derived CDR1 and CDR2 are SGHAT and FQNNGV. Between the trimmed V and J ends, which lost 3 bases and 1 base, there was a span of 11 bases. CDR3 length: 15 residues. CDR3 nucleotide sequence: TGTGCCAGCAGCTTGGTGGGGGGTCGCACAGATACGCAGTATTTT. Translated, it gives CASSLVGGRTDTQYF.

The chain combines TRBV2 with TRBJ2-2, with D uncertain. CDR1 is SNHLY, CDR2 FYNNEI, per germline. This CDR3 comprises 12 residues. Trimming shortened V by 8 bases and J by 2 bases, and 6 bases separated the two germline ends. The chain's CDR3 is CASGRNTGELFF. The CDR3 DNA reads as TGTGCCAGCGGACGCAACACCGGGGAGCTGTTTTTT. Combining the CDR3 with reference TRBV2 and TRBJ2-2 gives the whole variable domain EPEVTQTPSHQVTQMGQEVILRCVPISNHLYFYWYRQILGQKVEFLVSFYNNEISEKSEIFDDQFSVERPDGSNFTLKIRSTKLEDSAMYFCASGRNTGELFFGEGSRLTVL.

The V and J genes are TRBV2 and TRBJ2-2; 7 bases map to TRBD1. J gave up 5 bases and V 6 bases, and 3 bases lay outside the gene matches. This CDR3 contains 13 residues. The germline CDR1 and CDR2 sequences are SNHLY and FYNNEI. In DNA form, the CDR3 reads TGTGCCAGCAGGGGGGACAGAACCGGGGAGCTGTTTTTT. Translating gives CASRGDRTGELFF.